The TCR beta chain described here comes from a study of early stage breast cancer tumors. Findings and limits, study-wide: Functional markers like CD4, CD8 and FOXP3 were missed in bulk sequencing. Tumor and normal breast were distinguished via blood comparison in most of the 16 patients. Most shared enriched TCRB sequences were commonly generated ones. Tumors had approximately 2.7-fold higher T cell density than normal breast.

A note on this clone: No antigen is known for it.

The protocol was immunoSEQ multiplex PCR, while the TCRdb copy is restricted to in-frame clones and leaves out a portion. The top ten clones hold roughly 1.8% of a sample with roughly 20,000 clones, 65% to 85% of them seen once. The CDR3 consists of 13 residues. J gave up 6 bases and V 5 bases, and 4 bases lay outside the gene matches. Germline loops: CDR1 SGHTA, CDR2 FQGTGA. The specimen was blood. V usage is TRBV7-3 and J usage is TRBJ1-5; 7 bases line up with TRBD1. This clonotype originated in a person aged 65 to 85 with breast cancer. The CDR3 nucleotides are TGTGCCAGCAGCGCGGGGACAGCTCAGCCCCAGCATTTT. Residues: CASSAGTAQPQHF.